The source of this T cell receptor (beta chain) is a study of blood T cell repertoires in COVID-19. In the authors' methods: Cell counts per sample came from amplifying reference gene primers. This table comes from immunoSEQ multiplex PCR, and its TCRdb copy is limited to in-frame clones, with some not included. That table supplies the V and J calls and clone size; D and trimming were determined from the DNA. The table lists tens of thousands of clones, about 88% of them singletons. The CDR3 has 13 residues. V was clipped by 4 bases and J by 5 bases, with 10 bases between them. The V gene's germline CDR1 is LNHDA and CDR2 SQIVND (reference sequence).

The sequence was obtained from a woman aged 70-85 years with active COVID-19. This chain joins TRBV19 and TRBJ2-3; TRBD2 is a possible D gene (5 bases). The source material was peripheral blood. CDR3 region: CASSKGVRDTQYF. CDR3 sequence (DNA): TGTGCCAGTAGTAAGGGAGTCCGAGATACGCAGTATTTT. Full variable domain (outside the CDR3, taken from reference TRBV19 and TRBJ2-3): DGGITQSPKYLFRKEGQNVTLSCEQNLNHDAMYWYRQDPGQGLRLIYYSQIVNDFQKGDIAEGYSVSREKKESFPLTVTSAQKNPTAFYLCASSKGVRDTQYFGPGTRLTVL.